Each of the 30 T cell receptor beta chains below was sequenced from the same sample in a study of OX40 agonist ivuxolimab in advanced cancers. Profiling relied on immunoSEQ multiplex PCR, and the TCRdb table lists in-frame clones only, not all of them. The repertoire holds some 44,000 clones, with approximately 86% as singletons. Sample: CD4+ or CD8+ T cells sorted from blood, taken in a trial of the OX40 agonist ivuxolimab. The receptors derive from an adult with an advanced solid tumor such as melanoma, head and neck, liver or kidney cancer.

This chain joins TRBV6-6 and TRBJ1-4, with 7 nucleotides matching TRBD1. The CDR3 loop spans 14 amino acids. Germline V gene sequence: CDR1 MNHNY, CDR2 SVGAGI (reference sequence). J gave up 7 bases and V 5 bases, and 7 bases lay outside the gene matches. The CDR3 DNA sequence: TGTGCCAGCAGTATAGGACAGGTCCCTGAAAAACTGTTTTTT. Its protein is CASSIGQVPEKLFF.

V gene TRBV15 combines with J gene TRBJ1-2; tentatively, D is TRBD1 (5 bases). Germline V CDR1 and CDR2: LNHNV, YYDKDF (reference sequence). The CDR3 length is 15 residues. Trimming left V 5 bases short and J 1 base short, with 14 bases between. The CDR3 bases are TGTGCCACCAGCCCCGGGACTCTGTTTAACTATGGCTACACCTTC. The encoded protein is CATSPGTLFNYGYTF.

The CDR3 DNA reads as TGTGCCTGGTGTCCCGGCGCCGGGAGTAACACTGAAGCTTTCTTT. It specifies CAWCPGAGSNTEAFF. The gene calls are TRBV30 and TRBJ1-1; D not certain. Germline CDR1 GTSNPN, CDR2 SVGIG (reference sequence). The V end lost 5 bases, the J end lost 2 bases, and 18 bases lay between the germline ends. This CDR3 region has 15 residues.

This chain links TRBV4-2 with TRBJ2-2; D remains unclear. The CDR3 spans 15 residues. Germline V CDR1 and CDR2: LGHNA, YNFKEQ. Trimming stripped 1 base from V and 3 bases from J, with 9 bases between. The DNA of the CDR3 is TGTGCCAGCAGCCAAGTGAGTGACGACACCGGGGAGCTGTTTTTT. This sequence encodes CASSQVSDDTGELFF.

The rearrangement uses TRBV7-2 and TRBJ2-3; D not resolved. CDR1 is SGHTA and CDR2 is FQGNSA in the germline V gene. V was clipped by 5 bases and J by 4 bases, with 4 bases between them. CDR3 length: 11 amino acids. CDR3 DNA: TGTGCCAGCAGCCGATCAGATACGCAGTATTTT. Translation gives CASSRSDTQYF. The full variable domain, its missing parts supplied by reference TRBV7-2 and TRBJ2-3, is GAGVSQSPSNKVTEKGKDVELRCDPISGHTALYWYRQSLGQGLEFLIYFQGNSAPDKSGLPSDRFSAERTGGSVSTLTIQRTQQEDSAVYLCASSRSDTQYFGPGTRLTVL.

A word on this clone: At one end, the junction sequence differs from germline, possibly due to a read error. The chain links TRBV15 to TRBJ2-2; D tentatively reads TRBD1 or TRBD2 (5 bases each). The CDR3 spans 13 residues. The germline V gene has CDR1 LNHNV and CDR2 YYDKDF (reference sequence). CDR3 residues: CAASRVGAGELFF. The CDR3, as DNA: TGTGCCGCCAGCAGAGTGGGGGCCGGGGAGCTGTTTTTT. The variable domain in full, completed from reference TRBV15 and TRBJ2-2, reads DAMVIQNPRYQVTQFGKPVTLSCSQTLNHNVMYWYQQKSSQAPKLLFHYYDKDFNNEADTPDNFQSRRPNTSFCFLDIRSPGLGDTAMYLCAASRVGAGELFFGEGSRLTVL.

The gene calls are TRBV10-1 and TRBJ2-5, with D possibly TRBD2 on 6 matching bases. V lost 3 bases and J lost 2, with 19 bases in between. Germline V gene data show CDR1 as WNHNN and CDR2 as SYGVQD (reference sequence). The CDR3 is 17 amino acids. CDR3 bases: TGCGCCAGCAGTGAAACTTGGGGGGTGGGCCTACAAGAGACCCAGTACTTC. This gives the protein CASSETWGVGLQETQYF.

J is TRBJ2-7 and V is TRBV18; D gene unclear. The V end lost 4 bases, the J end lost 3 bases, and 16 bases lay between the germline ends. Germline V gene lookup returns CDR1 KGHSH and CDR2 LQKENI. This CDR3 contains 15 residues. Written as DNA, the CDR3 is TGTGCCAGCTCACGAGACACCGAAGGTCACTACGAGCAGTACTTC. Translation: CASSRDTEGHYEQYF.

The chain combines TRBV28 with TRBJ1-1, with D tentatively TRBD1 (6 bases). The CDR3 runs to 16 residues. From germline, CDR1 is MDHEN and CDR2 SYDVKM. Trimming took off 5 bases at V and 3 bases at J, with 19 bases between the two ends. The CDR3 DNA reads TGTGCCAGCAGTGCCTCAGATGGACAGTTAGACACTGAAGCTTTCTTT. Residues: CASSASDGQLDTEAFF.

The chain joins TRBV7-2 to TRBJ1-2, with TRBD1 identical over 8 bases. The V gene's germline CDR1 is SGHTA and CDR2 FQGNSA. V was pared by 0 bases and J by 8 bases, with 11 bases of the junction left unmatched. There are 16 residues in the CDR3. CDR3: CASSLALVQGAGGYTF. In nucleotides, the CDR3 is TGTGCCAGCAGCTTAGCCCTGGTCCAGGGGGCGGGAGGCTACACCTTC.

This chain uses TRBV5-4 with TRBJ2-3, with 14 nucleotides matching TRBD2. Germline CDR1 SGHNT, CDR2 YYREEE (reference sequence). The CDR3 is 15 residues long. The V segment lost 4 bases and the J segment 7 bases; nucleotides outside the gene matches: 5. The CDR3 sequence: CASSGGLAGDYTQYF. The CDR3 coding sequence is TGTGCCAGCAGCGGGGGACTAGCGGGAGATTATACGCAGTATTTT.

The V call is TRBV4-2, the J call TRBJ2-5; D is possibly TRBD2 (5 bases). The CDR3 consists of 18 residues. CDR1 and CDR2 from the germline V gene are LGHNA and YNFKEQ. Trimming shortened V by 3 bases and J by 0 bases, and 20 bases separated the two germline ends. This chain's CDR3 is CASSQRLGSVNYQETQYF. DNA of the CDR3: TGTGCCAGCAGCCAGCGCTTGGGGAGCGTGAATTACCAAGAGACCCAGTACTTC.

The CDR3 sequence: CASSDLGVGEQFF. The CDR3 DNA sequence: TGTGCCAGCAGCGACTTAGGGGTGGGCGAGCAGTTCTTC. The chain links TRBV7-3 to TRBJ2-1; D might be TRBD1 (5 bases). V gave up 5 bases and J gave up 10 bases, with 15 bases separating them. This CDR3 has 13 residues. Germline V lookup: CDR1 SGHTA, CDR2 FQGTGA.

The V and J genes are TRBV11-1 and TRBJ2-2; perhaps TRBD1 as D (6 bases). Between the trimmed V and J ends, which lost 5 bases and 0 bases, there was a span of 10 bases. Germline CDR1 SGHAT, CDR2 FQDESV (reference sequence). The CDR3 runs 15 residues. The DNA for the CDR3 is TGTGCCAGCAGCCCCGGACAGTCGAACACCGGGGAGCTGTTTTTT. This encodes CASSPGQSNTGELFF.

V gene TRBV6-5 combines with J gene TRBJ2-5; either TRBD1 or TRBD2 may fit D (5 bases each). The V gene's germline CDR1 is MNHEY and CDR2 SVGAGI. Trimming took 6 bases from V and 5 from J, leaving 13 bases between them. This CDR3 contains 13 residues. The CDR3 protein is CASRKGWGETQYF. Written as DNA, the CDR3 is TGTGCCAGCAGGAAGGGTTGGGGGGAGACCCAGTACTTC.

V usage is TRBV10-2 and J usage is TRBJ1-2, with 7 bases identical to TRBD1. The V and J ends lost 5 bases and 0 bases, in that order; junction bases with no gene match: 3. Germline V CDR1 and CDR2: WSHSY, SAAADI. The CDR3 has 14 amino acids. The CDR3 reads CASSRDSPNYGYTF. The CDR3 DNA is TGCGCCAGCAGTAGGGACAGCCCTAACTATGGCTACACCTTC.

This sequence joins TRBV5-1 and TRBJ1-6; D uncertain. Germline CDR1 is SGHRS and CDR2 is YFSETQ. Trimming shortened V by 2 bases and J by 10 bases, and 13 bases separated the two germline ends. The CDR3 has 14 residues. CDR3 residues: CASSLALGGSPLHF. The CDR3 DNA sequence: TGCGCCAGCAGCTTAGCCCTTGGCGGCTCACCCCTCCACTTT.

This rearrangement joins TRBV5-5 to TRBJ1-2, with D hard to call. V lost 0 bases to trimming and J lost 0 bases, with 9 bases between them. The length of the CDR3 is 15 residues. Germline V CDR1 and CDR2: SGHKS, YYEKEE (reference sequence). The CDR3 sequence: CASSLEAVPNYGYTF. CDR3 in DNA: TGTGCCAGCAGCTTGGAGGCGGTCCCTAACTATGGCTACACCTTC.

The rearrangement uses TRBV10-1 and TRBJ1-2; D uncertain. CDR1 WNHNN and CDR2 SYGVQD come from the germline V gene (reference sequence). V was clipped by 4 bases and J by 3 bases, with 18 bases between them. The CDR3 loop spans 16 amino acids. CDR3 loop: CASSGDGPRCDYGYTF. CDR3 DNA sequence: TGCGCCAGCAGTGGAGACGGCCCACGATGTGACTATGGCTACACCTTC.

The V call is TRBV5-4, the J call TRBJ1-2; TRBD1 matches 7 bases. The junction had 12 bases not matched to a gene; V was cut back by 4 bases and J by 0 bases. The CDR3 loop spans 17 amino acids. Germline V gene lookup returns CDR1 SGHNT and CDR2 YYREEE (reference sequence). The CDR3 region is CASSPDRAGTSNYGYTF. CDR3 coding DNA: TGTGCCAGCAGCCCCGACAGGGCCGGTACTTCTAACTATGGCTACACCTTC.

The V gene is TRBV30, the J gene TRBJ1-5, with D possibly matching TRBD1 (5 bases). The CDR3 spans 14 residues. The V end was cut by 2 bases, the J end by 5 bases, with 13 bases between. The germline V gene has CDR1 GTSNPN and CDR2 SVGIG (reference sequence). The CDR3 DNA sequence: TGTGCCTGGAGTCGATCCAGGGTGGATCAGCCCCAGCATTTT. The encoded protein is CAWSRSRVDQPQHF.

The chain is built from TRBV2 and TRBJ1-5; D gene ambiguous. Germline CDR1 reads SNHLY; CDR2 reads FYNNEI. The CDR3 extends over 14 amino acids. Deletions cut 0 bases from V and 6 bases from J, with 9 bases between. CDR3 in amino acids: CASSEASGIQPQHF. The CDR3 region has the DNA TGTGCCAGCAGTGAAGCAAGCGGGATTCAGCCCCAGCATTTT.

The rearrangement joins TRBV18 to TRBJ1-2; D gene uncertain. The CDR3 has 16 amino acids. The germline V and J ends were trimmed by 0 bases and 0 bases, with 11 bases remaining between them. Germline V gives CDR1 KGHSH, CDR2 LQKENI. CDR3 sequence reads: CASSPPGRSANYGYTF. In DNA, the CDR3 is TGTGCCAGCTCACCACCTGGAAGGTCAGCTAACTATGGCTACACCTTC.

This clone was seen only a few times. As DNA, the CDR3 is TGTGCCAGTAGCAATAGCGGGAAGGACACAGATACGCAGTATTTT. Translation gives CASSNSGKDTDTQYF. The V and J genes are TRBV19 and TRBJ2-3; the match to TRBD2 covers 8 bases. The CDR3 length is 15 residues. Germline values: CDR1 LNHDA, CDR2 SQIVND (reference sequence). With 6 bases clipped from V and 2 bases from J, the junction kept 7 bases outside the gene matches.

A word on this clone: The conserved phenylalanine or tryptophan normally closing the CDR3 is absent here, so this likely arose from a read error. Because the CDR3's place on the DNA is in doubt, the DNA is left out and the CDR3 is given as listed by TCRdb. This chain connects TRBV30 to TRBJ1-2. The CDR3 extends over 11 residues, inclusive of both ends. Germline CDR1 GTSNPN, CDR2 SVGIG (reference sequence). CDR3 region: CAWSVPPAFYI.

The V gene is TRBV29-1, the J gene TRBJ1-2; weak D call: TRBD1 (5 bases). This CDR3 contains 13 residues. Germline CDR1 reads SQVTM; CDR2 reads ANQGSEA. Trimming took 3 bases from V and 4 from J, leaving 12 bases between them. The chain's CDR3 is CSVDGQGFYGYTF. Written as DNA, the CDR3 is TGCAGCGTTGATGGGCAGGGATTCTATGGCTACACCTTC.

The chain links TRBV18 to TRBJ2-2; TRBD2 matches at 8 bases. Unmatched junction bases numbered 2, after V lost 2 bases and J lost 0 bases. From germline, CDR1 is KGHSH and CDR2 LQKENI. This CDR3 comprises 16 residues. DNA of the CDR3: TGTGCCAGCTCACCATTTAGCGGGACGAACACCGGGGAGCTGTTTTTT. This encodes CASSPFSGTNTGELFF.

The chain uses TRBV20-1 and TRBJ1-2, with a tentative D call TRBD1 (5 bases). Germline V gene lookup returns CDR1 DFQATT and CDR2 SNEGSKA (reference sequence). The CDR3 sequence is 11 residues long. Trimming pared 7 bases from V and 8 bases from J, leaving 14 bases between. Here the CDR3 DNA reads TGCAGTGTCCGGGACTTCCAGGGCTACACCTTC. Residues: CSVRDFQGYTF.

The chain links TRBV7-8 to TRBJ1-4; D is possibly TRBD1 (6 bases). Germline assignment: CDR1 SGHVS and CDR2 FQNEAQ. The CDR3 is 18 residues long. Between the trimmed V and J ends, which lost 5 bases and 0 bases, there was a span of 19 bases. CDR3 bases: TGTGCCAGCAGCGTCGGGACACTATATCAAGCAACTAATGAAAAACTGTTTTTT. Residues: CASSVGTLYQATNEKLFF.

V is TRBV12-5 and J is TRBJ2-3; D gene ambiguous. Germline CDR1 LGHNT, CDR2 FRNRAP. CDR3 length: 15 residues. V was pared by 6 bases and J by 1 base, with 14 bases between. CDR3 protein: CASGFSSARTDTQYF. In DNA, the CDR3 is TGTGCTAGTGGCTTTTCGAGCGCTCGCACAGATACGCAGTATTTT.